In its sample, the clone carrying this T cell receptor (beta chain) was seen a few times. As yet, its antigen is unknown. PCR used 60 Vbeta primers and 13 Jbeta primers. Libraries were prepared by immunoSEQ multiplex PCR; TCRdb keeps only in-frame clonotypes and omits some of them. The sample carries approximately 200,000 clones, around three quarters recorded once. V shed 2 bases and J 2 bases; nucleotides not matched to a gene: 6. From germline, CDR1 is MNHNY and CDR2 SVGAGI (reference sequence). This CDR3 is 16 amino acids long. This sample is drawn from a study of cytomegalovirus exposure and HLA in healthy donors. Findings and limits, study-wide: Sequencing depth across donors, presence/absence analyses assumed, was roughly uniform.

The sequencing sample was made of PBMCs. V gene TRBV6-6 combines with J gene TRBJ1-5; 7 bases are a match to TRBD1. The clonotype was recovered from a man aged 40-50 years in good health and CMV-seronegative. This CDR3 reads CASSYHGQGGNQPQHF. The CDR3 coding sequence is TGTGCCAGCAGTTACCACGGGCAGGGGGGCAATCAGCCCCAGCATTTT.